This T cell receptor (beta chain) was captured by sequencing in a study of post-analysis software for immune sequencing data. Study summary: Clinical courses comprised relapsing-remitting, secondary progressive and progressive-relapsing multiple sclerosis. Regarding the study as a whole: The study found significantly lower normalized Chao1 diversity in multiple sclerosis patients than in controls. Controls showed lower frequencies than patients for five TRBV segments, and TRBV5-6, TRBV5-1 and TRBV20-1 were among these.

Germline V gives CDR1 DFQATT, CDR2 SNEGSKA (reference sequence). The CDR3 covers 12 residues. Trimming cost V 5 bases and J 7 bases; bases outside gene matches: 8. This clonotype was observed a handful of times. The antigen remains undetermined. Unique molecular identifiers tagged the TCR beta cDNA libraries. From 1 to 10 million T cells, 450,000 to 550,000 cDNA molecules were obtained. TCRdb re-derived calls from the PCR reads in MiXCR, one entry per CDR3 protein. The table records fewer than 850,000 distinct CDR3 sequences, 25% to 30% of them present only once. V and J are TRBV20-1 and TRBJ2-7; 7 nucleotides match TRBD2. This sequence was found in a girl under 18 with multiple sclerosis. Sequenced: blood. In nucleotides, the CDR3 is TGCAGTGCTCTAGCGGACCTCGGGGAGCAGTACTTC. Its protein is CSALADLGEQYF.